What follows is one TCR beta chain and its context. The CDR3 consists of 14 residues. The ends lost 8 bases at V and 6 bases at J; junction bases unmatched: 10. Germline-derived CDR1 and CDR2 are SNHLY and FYNNEI. This entry belongs to a study of T cell changes during pregnancy in multiple sclerosis. Method: immunoSEQ multiplex PCR; TCRdb's copy keeps in-frame clones and lacks some. The table shows about 73,000 clones, with roughly 92% occurring only once. The V and J genes are TRBV2 and TRBJ2-3; 8 nucleotides align to TRBD2. The source material was peripheral blood, sampled in the third trimester of pregnancy. This TCR derives from a female donor in good health, enrolled as a control in a pregnancy study. The CDR3 DNA reads as TGTGCCAGCGAGACGGGAGGGCCTATGGATACGCAGTATTTT. Translation: CASETGGPMDTQYF.